These 10 T cell receptor beta chains were all obtained from the same sample, sequenced in a study of T cells in Graves' hyperthyroidism and ophthalmopathy. What was amplified from RNA transcripts were TCR beta CDR3 regions. The HTBI set primed first-round TCR CDR3 RT-PCR. TCRdb recomputed calls from the multiplex PCR reads with MiXCR, one row per CDR3 protein. The sample lists over 650,000 distinct CDR3 sequences; 45% were seen once. The material sequenced was peripheral blood or thyroid tissue (not recorded which). These receptors all come from an adult man with Graves' disease, either hyperthyroidism or ophthalmopathy (not recorded which).

The sample holds a few counts of this clonotype. V is TRBV7-3 and J is TRBJ2-2; D is undetermined. The V gene lost 5 bases and the J gene lost 7 bases, with 11 bases spanning the gap. The CDR3 has 13 residues. CDR1 and CDR2 from the germline V gene are SGHTA and FQGTGA. As DNA, the CDR3 is TGTGCCAGCAGCACTGACCCCGGCGGGGAGCTGTTTTTT. This translates into CASSTDPGGELFF.

Details on this clonotype: This may stem from a read error, because a much larger clone lies one nucleotide away. J is TRBJ1-5 and V is TRBV10-3; no clear D. Germline lookup yields CDR1 ENHRY and CDR2 SYGVKD. Deletions cut 3 bases from V and 4 bases from J, with 10 bases between. This CDR3 comprises 14 residues. CDR3 DNA sequence: TGTGCCATCAGTGAAAACGGGTGGAATCAGCCCCAGCATTTT. It encodes CAISENGWNQPQHF.

As regards this clonotype: The junction and the germline gene differ at one end; a read error may be behind it. The chain joins TRBV29-1 to TRBJ1-2, with D possibly TRBD1 on 6 matching bases. Germline-derived CDR1 and CDR2 are SQVTM and ANQGSEA. The CDR3 loop spans 11 amino acids. CDR3 region: CSVDRGYGYTF. CDR3 in DNA: TGCAGCGTTGACAGGGGCTATGGGTACACCTTC.

This clonotype was observed at least ten times. The V gene is TRBV7-8, the J gene TRBJ2-5; 12 nucleotides line up with TRBD2. The trim removed 0 bases at V and 4 bases at J, leaving 3 bases unmatched. This CDR3 spans 16 amino acids. Per the germline V gene, CDR1 is SGHVS and CDR2 is FQNEAQ. CDR3 residues: CASSLARLAGVETQYF. The CDR3 nucleotides read TGTGCCAGCAGCTTAGCGCGACTAGCGGGGGTAGAGACCCAGTACTTC. Together with reference TRBV7-8 and TRBJ2-5, the CDR3 gives the full variable domain: GAGVSQSPRYKVAKRGQDVALRCDPISGHVSLFWYQQALGQGPEFLTYFQNEAQLDKSGLPSDRFFAERPEGSVSTLKIQRTQQEDSAVYLCASSLARLAGVETQYFGPGTRLLVL.

This clonotype was recorded many times. The gene calls are TRBV7-9 and TRBJ1-1; 8 bases map to TRBD1. This CDR3 is 15 amino acids long. The trim removed 1 base at V and 3 bases at J, leaving 4 bases unmatched. Germline V CDR1 and CDR2: SEHNR, FQNEAQ (reference sequence). The CDR3 DNA reads as TGTGCCAGCAGCTTAGGGCAGGGGGCTGACACTGAAGCTTTCTTT. Translated: CASSLGQGADTEAFF.

This clonotype has more than one count but fewer than ten. This chain uses TRBV28 with TRBJ1-5, with D unclear. Germline CDR1 is MDHEN and CDR2 is SYDVKM. The length of the CDR3 is 16 residues. Trimming shortened V by 3 bases and J by 2 bases, and 14 bases separated the two germline ends. DNA of the CDR3: TGTGCCAGCAGTTTTCACGCAGGTGGGGGCAATCAGCCCCAGCATTTT. Its translation: CASSFHAGGGNQPQHF.

Notes on this clonotype: A much larger clonotype is one base distant, so this may be a read error. J is TRBJ1-2 and V is TRBV2; 7 bases align to TRBD1. The CDR3 has 13 amino acids. The V and J ends lost 7 bases and 1 base, in that order; junction bases with no gene match: 3. Per germline, CDR1 SNHLY and CDR2 FYNNEI. The CDR3 region is CASTRDSNYGYTF. The CDR3 bases are TGTGCCAGCACCCGGGACAGTAACTATGGCTACACCTTC. The whole variable domain, filled in from reference TRBV2 and TRBJ1-2, reads EPEVTQTPSHQVTQMGQEVILRCVPISNHLYFYWYRQILGQKVEFLVSFYNNEISEKSEIFDDQFSVERPDGSNFTLKIRSTKLEDSAMYFCASTRDSNYGYTFGSGTRLTVV.

This chain joins TRBV12-3 or TRBV12-4 and TRBJ2-7; D uncertain. V lost 3 bases to trimming and J lost 0 bases, with 6 bases between them. The CDR3 runs to 13 residues. Written as DNA, the CDR3 is TGTGCCAGCAGTTTTGAGACCTCCTACGAGCAGTACTTC. Its protein is CASSFETSYEQYF.

Only one count was recorded for this clonotype. The rearrangement uses TRBV10-3 and TRBJ2-7; a possible D gene is TRBD2 (5 bases). V lost 5 bases, J lost 3 bases, and 11 bases lay in between. From germline, CDR1 is ENHRY and CDR2 SYGVKD. The CDR3 extends over 13 amino acids. This chain's CDR3 is CAISSILDYEQYF. The CDR3 coding sequence is TGTGCCATCAGTTCCATACTAGACTACGAGCAGTACTTC.

This sequence joins TRBV18 and TRBJ2-5; weak D call: TRBD1 (6 bases). The CDR3 is 15 residues long. Germline values: CDR1 KGHSH, CDR2 LQKENI. Trimming took off 2 bases at V and 5 bases at J, with 15 bases between the two ends. The CDR3 DNA sequence: TGTGCCAGCTCACCAATCGGTGGGGGCGGTGAGACCCAGTACTTC. Protein sequence: CASSPIGGGGETQYF.